This T cell receptor beta chain was captured by sequencing in a study of blood T cell repertoires in COVID-19. The junction had 5 bases not matched to a gene; V was cut back by 10 bases and J by 5 bases. This CDR3 spans 13 amino acids. Germline V gives CDR1 SEHNR, CDR2 FQNEAQ (reference sequence). Assay used: immunoSEQ multiplex PCR; TCRdb lists only in-frame clones, some missing. The top ten clones hold 30% to 35% of a sample with about 45,000 clones, under 85% of them seen once. This TCR came from an elderly woman with acute or convalescent COVID-19. The rearrangement joins TRBV7-9 to TRBJ2-1, with TRBD2 matching over 10 bases. Sequenced: peripheral blood. This CDR3 is CAIPTSGNNEQFF. The CDR3 bases are TGTGCCATCCCTACTAGCGGGAACAATGAGCAGTTCTTC.